This T cell receptor (beta chain) was identified during a study of blood T cell repertoires in COVID-19. Study-level information: Specimens from acute and convalescent COVID-19 originated in the United States, Italy and Spain.

TCRdb's copy holds only in-frame clones and misses some; the assay was immunoSEQ multiplex PCR. The data show a few hundred thousand clones, roughly 91% seen once. Trimming pared 5 bases from V and 6 bases from J, leaving 13 bases between. The CDR3 consists of 13 residues. The germline gives CDR1 SEHNR, CDR2 FQNEAQ (reference sequence). This clone appeared a single time. The receptor was derived from a woman aged 18-29 years who had recovered from COVID-19. The sample consisted of PBMCs or T cells enriched from blood (not recorded which). J is TRBJ1-2 and V is TRBV7-9; possible D gene TRBD1, 5 bases. The CDR3 DNA reads as TGTGCCAGCAGCCCCGGGGGTGTGGATGGCTACACCTTC. Translation gives CASSPGGVDGYTF. The whole variable domain, remainder taken from reference TRBV7-9 and TRBJ1-2, is DTGVSQNPRHKITKRGQNVTFRCDPISEHNRLYWYRQTLGQGPEFLTYFQNEAQLEKSRLLSDRFSAERPKGSFSTLEIQRTEQGDSAMYLCASSPGGVDGYTFGSGTRLTVV.